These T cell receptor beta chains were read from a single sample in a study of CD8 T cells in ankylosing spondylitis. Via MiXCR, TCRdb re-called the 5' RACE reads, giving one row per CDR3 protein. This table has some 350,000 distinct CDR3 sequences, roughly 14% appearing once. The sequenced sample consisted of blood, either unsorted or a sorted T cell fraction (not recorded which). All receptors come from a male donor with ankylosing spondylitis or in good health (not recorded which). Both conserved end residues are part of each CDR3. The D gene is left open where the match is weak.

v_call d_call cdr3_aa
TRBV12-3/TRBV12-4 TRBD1 CASSPGGQGENIQYF
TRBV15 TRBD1 CATSRDKTGVSTDTQYF
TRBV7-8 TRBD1 CASSQPSTGGDEKLFF
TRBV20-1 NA CSARERDIFNSPLHF
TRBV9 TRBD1 CASSVLSGGLYNEQFF
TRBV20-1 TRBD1 CSARGTGYEKLFF
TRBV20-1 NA CSARGSSNSPLHF
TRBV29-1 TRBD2 CSVVSSGRDYEQYF
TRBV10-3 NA CAIADREGGEQYF
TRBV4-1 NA CASSQALLSTEAFF
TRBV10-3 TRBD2 CAFASGSSDTQYF
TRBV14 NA CASSQYQGNEQYF
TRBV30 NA CAWSVRGGISSYEQYF
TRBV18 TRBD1 CASSTSGTGVSPLHF
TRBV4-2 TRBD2 CASSPHGAGTYNEQFF
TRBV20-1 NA CSAFAAFEAFF
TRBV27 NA CASSLAGNDASYEQYF
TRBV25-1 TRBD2 CASSEYRAGDFNTGELFF
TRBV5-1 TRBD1 CASSWAGTGPYEQYF
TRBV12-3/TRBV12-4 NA CASSLVPERNYGYTF
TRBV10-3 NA CAISGQGNPDTQYF
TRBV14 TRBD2 CASASGRRDEQYF
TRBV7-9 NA CASSLLIGGKRGDAFF
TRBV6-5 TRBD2 CASSYMTSGFSYEQYF
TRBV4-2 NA CASSQVGQSNTGELFF
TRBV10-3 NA CAISLSGGRETQYF
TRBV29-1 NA CSAGSGGSAETQYF
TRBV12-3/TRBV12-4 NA CASRKVVDGYTF
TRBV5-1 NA CASSSTDGANYGYTF
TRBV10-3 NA CAIRLGGGQTYEQYF
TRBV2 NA CASRDRDTNTGELFF
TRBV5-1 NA CASKGTGQNSPLHF
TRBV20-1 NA CSAHRGDEKLFF
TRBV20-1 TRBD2 CSAGTSGSQETQYF
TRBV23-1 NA CATSGDGETQYF
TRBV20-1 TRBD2 CSRRLAGEETQYF
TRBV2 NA CASSEELAYNEQFF
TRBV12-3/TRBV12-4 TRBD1 CASSSLGQGSQPQHF
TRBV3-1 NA CASSQGGPQHF
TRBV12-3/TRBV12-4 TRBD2 CASSPGGGFNEQFF